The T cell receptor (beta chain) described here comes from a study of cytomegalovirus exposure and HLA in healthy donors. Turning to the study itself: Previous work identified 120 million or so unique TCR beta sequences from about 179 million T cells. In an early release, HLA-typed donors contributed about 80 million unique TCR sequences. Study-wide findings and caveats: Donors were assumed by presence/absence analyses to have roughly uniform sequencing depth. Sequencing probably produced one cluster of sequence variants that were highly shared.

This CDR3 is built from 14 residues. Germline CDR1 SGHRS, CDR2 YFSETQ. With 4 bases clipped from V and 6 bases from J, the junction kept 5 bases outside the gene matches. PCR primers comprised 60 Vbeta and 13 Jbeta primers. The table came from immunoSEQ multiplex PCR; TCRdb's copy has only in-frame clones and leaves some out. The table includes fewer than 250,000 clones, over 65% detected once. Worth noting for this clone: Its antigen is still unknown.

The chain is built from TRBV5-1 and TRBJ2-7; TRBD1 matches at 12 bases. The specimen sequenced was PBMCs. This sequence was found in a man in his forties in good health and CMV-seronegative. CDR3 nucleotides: TGCGCCAGCAGCACCGGGACAGGGGGCCGCGAGCAGTACTTC. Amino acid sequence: CASSTGTGGREQYF.